This TCR beta chain emerged from a study of cytomegalovirus exposure and HLA in healthy donors. Study-wide background: Caucasian-associated ancestry cluster membership applied to approximately 84% of approximately 420 genotyped donors. Overall study results and limits: Presence/absence analyses assumed roughly uniform sequencing depth across donors, which may not hold. According to an earlier analysis, most TCR beta V segments yielded productive rearrangements about 90% or about 30% of the time. Per published accounts, TCR beta sequences correctly predicted the HLA-A and HLA-B alleles of most subjects.

CDR1 and CDR2 from the germline V gene are MNHEY and SVGAGI. V shed 5 bases and J shed 4 bases, with 11 bases lying between them. This CDR3 region has 13 residues. Amplification used 60 Vbeta primers and 13 Jbeta primers. Sequencing used immunoSEQ multiplex PCR; TCRdb keeps in-frame clones, though not all of them. The repertoire consists of about 140,000 clones, with around 85% occurring once and the leading ten covering approximately 1.1%. This clone was detected a few times. What it binds is unknown. The chain combines TRBV6-5 with TRBJ1-1; D not certain. Sequenced: PBMCs. The receptor's source is a female donor in good health and CMV-seronegative. Written as DNA, the CDR3 is TGTGCCAGCAGTCCTCCGGCGGGCACTGAAGCTTTCTTT. Encoded protein: CASSPPAGTEAFF.